Listed below are T cell receptor beta chains from one sample, sequenced in a study of blood T cell repertoires in COVID-19. Data came from immunoSEQ multiplex PCR; TCRdb stores just in-frame clones and leaves some out. The data show about 140,000 clones, with 76% seen just once and about 3.9% held by the top ten. The sequencing sample was made of peripheral blood. These receptors all come from a man in his sixties with acute or convalescent COVID-19. Each CDR3 is given with its conserved first and last residue. The D gene is left open where the match is weak. Size is omitted from some rows. Given values are once, few, many or a class for expanded clones.

size | J | V | D | CDR3 | DNA
NA | TRBJ2-1 | TRBV28 | NA | CASSPPHRRDYNEQFF | TGTGCCAGCAGTCCCCCCCATCGGCGGGATTACAATGAGCAGTTCTTC
NA | TRBJ1-2 | TRBV28 | TRBD1 | CASSLQGNNYGYTF | TGTGCCAGCAGCCTACAGGGGAATAACTATGGCTACACCTTC
NA | TRBJ2-1 | TRBV15 | TRBD2 | CATSRGTSGDRYNEQFF | TGTGCCACCAGCAGAGGCACTAGCGGGGATAGATACAATGAGCAGTTCTTC
NA | TRBJ2-3 | TRBV5-1 | TRBD2 | CASSPGLAGGPGDTQYF | TGCGCCAGCAGCCCCGGACTAGCGGGAGGGCCCGGAGATACGCAGTATTTT
NA | TRBJ2-1 | TRBV10-2 | TRBD2 | CASNLAGVVNEQFF | TGCGCCAGCAACCTAGCGGGAGTTGTCAATGAGCAGTTCTTC
NA | TRBJ1-2 | TRBV25-1 | NA | CASSGLDNNYGYTF | TGTGCCAGCAGTGGCCTGGACAACAACTATGGCTACACCTTC
NA | TRBJ2-1 | TRBV21-1 | NA | CASSSLAGNSYNEQFF | TGTGCCAGCAGCTCCCTAGCGGGAAACTCCTACAATGAGCAGTTCTTC
once | TRBJ2-7 | TRBV6-1 | TRBD1 | CASSEGWTGNYEQYF | TGTGCCAGCAGTGAAGGATGGACAGGGAACTACGAGCAGTACTTC
NA | TRBJ2-7 | TRBV3-1/TRBV3-2 | NA | CASSHEPGLGYEQYF | TGTGCCAGCAGCCATGAGCCGGGACTCGGCTACGAGCAGTACTTC
many | TRBJ2-7 | TRBV9 | NA | CASSVALDTYEQYF | TGTGCCAGCAGCGTAGCTCTAGATACCTACGAGCAGTACTTC
NA | TRBJ2-2 | TRBV7-9 | NA | CASRPGTGELFF | TGTGCCAGCAGGCCGGGGACCGGGGAGCTGTTTTTT
NA | TRBJ2-7 | TRBV12-3/TRBV12-4 | NA | CASSFSISNEQYF | TGTGCCAGCAGTTTTTCTATCTCCAACGAGCAGTACTTC
NA | TRBJ2-7 | TRBV6-6 | TRBD2 | CASSSSGPGLSEQYF | TGTGCCAGCAGCTCTAGCGGTCCCGGGTTGTCCGAGCAGTACTTC
NA | TRBJ2-4 | TRBV19 | NA | CASSLQIAKNIQYF | TGTGCCAGTAGTCTACAGATAGCCAAAAACATTCAGTACTTC
NA | TRBJ1-4 | TRBV18 | NA | CASSPTAGATNEKLFF | TGTGCCAGCTCACCTACCGCGGGGGCAACTAATGAAAAACTGTTTTTT
NA | TRBJ2-7 | TRBV18 | TRBD1 | CASSPGQGRGEQYF | TGTGCCAGCTCACCAGGACAGGGACGAGGCGAGCAGTACTTC
NA | TRBJ2-7 | TRBV19 | TRBD1 | CASRIRDRSYEQYF | TGTGCCAGTAGAATCCGGGACAGGTCCTACGAGCAGTACTTC
NA | TRBJ2-5 | TRBV7-2 | TRBD2 | CASSLVAGPQETQYF | TGTGCCAGCAGCTTAGTAGCGGGGCCCCAAGAGACCCAGTACTTC
few | TRBJ2-1 | TRBV6-6 | TRBD2 | CASRQAGFPYNEQFF | TGTGCCAGCAGGCAAGCGGGATTTCCCTACAATGAGCAGTTCTTC
once | TRBJ2-7 | TRBV7-2 | NA | CASRRSSSYEQYF | TGTGCCAGCAGGCGGAGCAGCTCCTACGAGCAGTACTTC
NA | TRBJ1-1 | TRBV10-1 | NA | CASSQALNTEAFF | TGCGCCAGCAGCCAGGCCCTGAACACTGAAGCTTTCTTT
NA | TRBJ1-2 | TRBV28 | TRBD1 | CASRTGEGNYGYTF | TGTGCCAGCCGGACAGGGGAGGGGAACTATGGCTACACCTTC
NA | TRBJ2-3 | TRBV4-1 | TRBD1 | CASSQDPGQAGLDTQYF | TGCGCCAGCAGCCAAGACCCCGGACAGGCGGGCTTGGATACGCAGTATTTT
NA | TRBJ1-2 | TRBV7-9 | NA | CASTPDKRGYGYTF | TGTGCCAGCACGCCGGACAAGCGAGGCTATGGCTACACCTTC